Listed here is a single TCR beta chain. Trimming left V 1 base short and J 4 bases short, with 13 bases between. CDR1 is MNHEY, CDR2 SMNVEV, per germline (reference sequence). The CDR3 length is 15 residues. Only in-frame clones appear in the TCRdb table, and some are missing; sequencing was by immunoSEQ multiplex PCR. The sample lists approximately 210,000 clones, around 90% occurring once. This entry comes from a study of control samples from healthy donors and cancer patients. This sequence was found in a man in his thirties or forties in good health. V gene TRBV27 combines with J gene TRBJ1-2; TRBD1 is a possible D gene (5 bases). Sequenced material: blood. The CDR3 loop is CASSLLAGTTYGYTF. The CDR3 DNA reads TGTGCCAGCAGTTTATTGGCAGGGACTACCTATGGCTACACCTTC.